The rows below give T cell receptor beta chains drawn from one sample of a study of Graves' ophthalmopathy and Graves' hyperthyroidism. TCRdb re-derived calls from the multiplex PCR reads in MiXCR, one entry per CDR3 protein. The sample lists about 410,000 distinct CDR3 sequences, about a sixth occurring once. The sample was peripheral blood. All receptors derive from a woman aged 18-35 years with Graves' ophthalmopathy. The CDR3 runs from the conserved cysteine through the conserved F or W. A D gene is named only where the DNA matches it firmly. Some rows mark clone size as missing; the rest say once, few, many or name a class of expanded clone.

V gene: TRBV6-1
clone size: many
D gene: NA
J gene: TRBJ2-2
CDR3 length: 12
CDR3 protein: CASRRESGELFF
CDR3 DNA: TGTGCCAGCAGAAGGGAATCCGGGGAGCTGTTTTTT

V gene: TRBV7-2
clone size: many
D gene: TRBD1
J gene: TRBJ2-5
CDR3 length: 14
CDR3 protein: CASTRDRGPLTQYF
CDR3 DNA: TGTGCCAGCACCCGAGACAGGGGGCCCCTGACCCAGTACTTC

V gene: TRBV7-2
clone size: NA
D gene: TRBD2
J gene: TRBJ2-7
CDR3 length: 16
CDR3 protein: CASSLATSGSSYEQYF
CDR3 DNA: TGTGCCAGCAGCTTAGCTACTAGCGGGAGCTCCTACGAGCAGTACTTC

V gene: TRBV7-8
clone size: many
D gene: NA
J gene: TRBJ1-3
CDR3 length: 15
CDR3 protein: CASSFGHTSGNTIYF
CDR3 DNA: TGTGCCAGCAGCTTCGGTCATACTTCTGGAAACACCATATATTTT

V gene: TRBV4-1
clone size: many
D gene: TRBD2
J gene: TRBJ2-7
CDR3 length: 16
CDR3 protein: CASSLSSGPSSYEQYF
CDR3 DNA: TGCGCCAGCAGCCTTTCTAGCGGACCCAGCTCCTACGAGCAGTACTTC

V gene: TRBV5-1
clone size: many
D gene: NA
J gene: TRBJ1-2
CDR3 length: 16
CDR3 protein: CASSLAEVTVNYGYTF
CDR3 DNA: TGCGCCAGCAGCTTGGCCGAGGTTACAGTTAACTATGGCTACACCTTC

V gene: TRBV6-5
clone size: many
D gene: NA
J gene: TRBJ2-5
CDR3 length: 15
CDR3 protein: CASSYEERGPETQYF
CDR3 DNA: TGTGCCAGCAGTTACGAAGAGAGGGGTCCGGAGACCCAGTACTTC

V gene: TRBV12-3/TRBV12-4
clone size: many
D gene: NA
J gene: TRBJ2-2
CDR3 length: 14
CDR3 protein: CASSLGSATGELFF
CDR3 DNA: TGTGCCAGCAGTTTAGGTTCAGCGACCGGGGAGCTGTTTTTT

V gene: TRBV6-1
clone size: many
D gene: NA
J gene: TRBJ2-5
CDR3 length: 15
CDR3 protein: CASSVFRAGQETQYF
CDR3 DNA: TGTGCCAGCAGTGTCTTCCGGGCCGGACAAGAGACCCAGTACTTC

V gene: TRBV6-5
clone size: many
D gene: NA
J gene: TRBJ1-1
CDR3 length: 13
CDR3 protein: CASSPTDRYEAFF
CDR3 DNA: TGTGCCAGCAGTCCTACCGACAGATATGAAGCTTTCTTT

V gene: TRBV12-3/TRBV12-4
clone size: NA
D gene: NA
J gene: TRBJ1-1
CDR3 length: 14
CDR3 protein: CATHRDGVNTEAFF
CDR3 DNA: TGTGCCACCCACAGGGACGGGGTAAACACTGAAGCTTTCTTT

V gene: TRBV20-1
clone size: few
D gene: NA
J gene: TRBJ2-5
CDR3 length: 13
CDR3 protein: CSAFLAEQETQYF
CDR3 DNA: TGCAGTGCTTTTTTAGCGGAGCAAGAGACCCAGTACTTC

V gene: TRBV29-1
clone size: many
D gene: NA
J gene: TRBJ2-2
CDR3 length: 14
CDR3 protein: CSVERLVGTGELFF
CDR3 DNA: TGCAGCGTTGAACGGCTGGTGGGCACCGGGGAGCTGTTTTTT

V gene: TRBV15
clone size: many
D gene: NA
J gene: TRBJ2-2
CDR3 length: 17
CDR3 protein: CATSRDTGVANTGELFF
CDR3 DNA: TGTGCCACCAGCAGAGATACGGGGGTCGCGAACACCGGGGAGCTGTTTTTT

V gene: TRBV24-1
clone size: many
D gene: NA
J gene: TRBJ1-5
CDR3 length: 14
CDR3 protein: CATSDQGTNQPQHF
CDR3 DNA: TGTGCCACCAGTGATCAAGGGACTAATCAGCCCCAGCATTTT